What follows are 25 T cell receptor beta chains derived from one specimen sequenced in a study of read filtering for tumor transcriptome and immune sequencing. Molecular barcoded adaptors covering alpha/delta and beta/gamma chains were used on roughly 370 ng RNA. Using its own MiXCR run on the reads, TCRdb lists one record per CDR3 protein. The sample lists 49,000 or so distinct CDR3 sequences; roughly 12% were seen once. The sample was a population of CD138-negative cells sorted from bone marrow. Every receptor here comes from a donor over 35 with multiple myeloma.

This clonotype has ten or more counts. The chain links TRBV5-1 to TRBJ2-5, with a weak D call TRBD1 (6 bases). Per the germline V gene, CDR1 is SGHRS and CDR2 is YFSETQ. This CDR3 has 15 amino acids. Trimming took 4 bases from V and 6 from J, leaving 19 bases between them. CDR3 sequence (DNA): TGCGCCAGCAGCCCCTTCGGTTCAGGGGAGAAGACCCAGTACTTC. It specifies CASSPFGSGEKTQYF.

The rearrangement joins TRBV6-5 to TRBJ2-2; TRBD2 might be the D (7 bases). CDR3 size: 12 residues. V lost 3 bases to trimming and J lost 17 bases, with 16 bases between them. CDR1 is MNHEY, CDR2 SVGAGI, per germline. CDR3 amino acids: CASSYRTGGLFF. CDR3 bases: TGTGCCAGCAGTTATCGCACCGGGGGGCTATTTTTT.

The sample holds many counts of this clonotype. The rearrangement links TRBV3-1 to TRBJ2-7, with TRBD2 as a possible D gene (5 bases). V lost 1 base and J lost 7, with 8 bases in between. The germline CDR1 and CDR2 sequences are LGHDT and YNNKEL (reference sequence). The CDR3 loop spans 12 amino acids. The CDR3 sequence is CASSQGRLEQYF. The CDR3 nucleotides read TGTGCCAGCAGCCAAGGGAGGTTGGAGCAGTACTTC.

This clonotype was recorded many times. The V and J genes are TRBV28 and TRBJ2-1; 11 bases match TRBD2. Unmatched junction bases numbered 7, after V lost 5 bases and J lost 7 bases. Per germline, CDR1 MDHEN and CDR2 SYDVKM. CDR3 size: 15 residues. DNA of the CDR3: TGTGCCAGCAGTCCCGGGACTAGCGGAGGAAATGAGCAGTTCTTC. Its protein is CASSPGTSGGNEQFF.

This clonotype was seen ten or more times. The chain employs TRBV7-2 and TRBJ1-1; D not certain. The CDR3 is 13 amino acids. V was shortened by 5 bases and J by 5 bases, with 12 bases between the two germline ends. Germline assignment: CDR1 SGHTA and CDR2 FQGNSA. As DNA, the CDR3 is TGTGCCAGCAGCCGAGGAGCCGGGACTGAAGCTTTCTTT. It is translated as CASSRGAGTEAFF.

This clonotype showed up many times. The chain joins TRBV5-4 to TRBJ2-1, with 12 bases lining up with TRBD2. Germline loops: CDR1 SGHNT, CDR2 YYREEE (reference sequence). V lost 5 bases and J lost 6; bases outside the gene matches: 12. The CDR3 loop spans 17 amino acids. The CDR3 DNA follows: TGTGCCAGCAGATCTACTAGCGGGAGGTCAAATCGCAATGAGCAGTTCTTC. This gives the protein CASRSTSGRSNRNEQFF.

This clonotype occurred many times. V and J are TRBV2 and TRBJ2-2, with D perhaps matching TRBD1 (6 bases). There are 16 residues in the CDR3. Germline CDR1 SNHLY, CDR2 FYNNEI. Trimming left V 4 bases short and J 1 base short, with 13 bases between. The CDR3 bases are TGTGCCAGCAGTGTACACGGGACACAGAACACCGGGGAGCTGTTTTTT. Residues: CASSVHGTQNTGELFF.

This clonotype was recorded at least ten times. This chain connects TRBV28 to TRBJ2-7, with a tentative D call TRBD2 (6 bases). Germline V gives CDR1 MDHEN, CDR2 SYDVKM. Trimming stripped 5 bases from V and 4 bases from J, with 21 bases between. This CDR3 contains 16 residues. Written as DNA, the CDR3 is TGTGCCAGCAGTCCACGGTGGGGTAGCGGAGATTACGAGCAGTACTTC. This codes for CASSPRWGSGDYEQYF.

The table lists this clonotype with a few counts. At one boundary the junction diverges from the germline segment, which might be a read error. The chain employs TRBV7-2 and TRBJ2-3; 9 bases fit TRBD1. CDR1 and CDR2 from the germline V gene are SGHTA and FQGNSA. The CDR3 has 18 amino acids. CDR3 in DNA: TGTGCCAGCAGCTCCTTGGTTACAGGGGGCCGATACACAGGTACGCAGTATTTT. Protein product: CASSSLVTGGRYTGTQYF.

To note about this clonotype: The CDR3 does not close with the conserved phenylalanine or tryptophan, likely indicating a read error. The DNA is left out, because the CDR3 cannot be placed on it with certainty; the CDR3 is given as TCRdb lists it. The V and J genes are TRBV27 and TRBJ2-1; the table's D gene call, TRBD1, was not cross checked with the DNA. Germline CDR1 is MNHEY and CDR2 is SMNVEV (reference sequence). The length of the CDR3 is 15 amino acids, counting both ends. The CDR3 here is CASLTHRGRYNEQLC.

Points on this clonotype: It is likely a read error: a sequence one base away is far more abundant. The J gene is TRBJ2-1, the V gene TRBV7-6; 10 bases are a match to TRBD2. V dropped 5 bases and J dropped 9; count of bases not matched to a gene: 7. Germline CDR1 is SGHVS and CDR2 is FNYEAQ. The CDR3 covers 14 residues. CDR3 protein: CASSGSSGRIEQFF. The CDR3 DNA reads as TGTGCCAGCAGCGGGTCTAGCGGGAGAATTGAGCAGTTCTTC. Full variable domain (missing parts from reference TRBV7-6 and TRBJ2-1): GAGVSQSPRYKVTKRGQDVALRCDPISGHVSLYWYRQALGQGPEFLTYFNYEAQQDKSGLPNDRFSAERPEGSISTLTIQRTEQRDSAMYRCASSGSSGRIEQFFGPGTRLTVL.

CDR3 sequence reads: CGARDSYEQYF. CDR3 in DNA: TGCGGCGCCAGGGATTCCTACGAGCAGTACTTC. The chain links TRBV29-1 to TRBJ2-7; weak D call: TRBD1 (5 bases). Germline lookup yields CDR1 SQVTM and CDR2 ANQGSEA. The CDR3 runs to 11 residues.

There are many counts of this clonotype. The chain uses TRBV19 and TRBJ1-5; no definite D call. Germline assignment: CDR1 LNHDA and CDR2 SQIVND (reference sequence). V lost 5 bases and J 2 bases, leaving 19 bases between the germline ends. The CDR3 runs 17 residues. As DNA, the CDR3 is TGTGCCAGTAGTGTTGATAAGGATCGGCAGGGCAATCAGCCCCAGCATTTT. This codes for CASSVDKDRQGNQPQHF.

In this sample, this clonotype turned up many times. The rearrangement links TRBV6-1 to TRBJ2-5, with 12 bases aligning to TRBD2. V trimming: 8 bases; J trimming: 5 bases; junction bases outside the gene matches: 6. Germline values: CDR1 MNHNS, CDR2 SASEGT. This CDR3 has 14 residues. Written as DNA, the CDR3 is TGTGCCAGCCGGACTAGCGGGAAGTTGGAGACCCAGTACTTC. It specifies CASRTSGKLETQYF.

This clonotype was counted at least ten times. The CDR3 is CATRGRAEGGNEQFF. Here the CDR3 DNA reads TGTGCCACCCGAGGGAGAGCGGAGGGGGGGAATGAGCAGTTCTTC. This chain connects TRBV10-3 to TRBJ2-1; TRBD2 is a possible D gene (7 bases). The V gene lost 10 bases and the J gene lost 7 bases, with 23 bases spanning the gap. Germline CDR1 ENHRY, CDR2 SYGVKD. CDR3 length equals 15 residues.

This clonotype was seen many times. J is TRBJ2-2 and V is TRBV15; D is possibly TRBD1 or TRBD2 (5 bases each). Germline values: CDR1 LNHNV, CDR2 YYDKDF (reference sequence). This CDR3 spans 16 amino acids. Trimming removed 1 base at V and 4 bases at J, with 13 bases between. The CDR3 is CATSRAGRSVTGELFF. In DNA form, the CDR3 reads TGTGCCACCAGCAGAGCGGGACGGTCGGTCACCGGGGAGCTGTTTTTT.

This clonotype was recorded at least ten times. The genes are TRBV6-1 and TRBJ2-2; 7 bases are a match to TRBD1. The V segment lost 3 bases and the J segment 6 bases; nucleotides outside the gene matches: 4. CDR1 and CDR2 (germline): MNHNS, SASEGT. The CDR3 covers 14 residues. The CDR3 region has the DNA TGTGCCAGCAGTGATCAGGGGGTCCCCGGGGAGCTGTTTTTT. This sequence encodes CASSDQGVPGELFF.

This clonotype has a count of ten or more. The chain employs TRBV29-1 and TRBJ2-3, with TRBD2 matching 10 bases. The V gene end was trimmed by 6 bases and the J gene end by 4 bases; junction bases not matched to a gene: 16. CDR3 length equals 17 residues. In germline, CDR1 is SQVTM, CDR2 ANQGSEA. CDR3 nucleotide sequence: TGCAGCGTCGGAAAACTCGGGACTAGCGTACCCCCAGATACGCAGTATTTT. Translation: CSVGKLGTSVPPDTQYF.

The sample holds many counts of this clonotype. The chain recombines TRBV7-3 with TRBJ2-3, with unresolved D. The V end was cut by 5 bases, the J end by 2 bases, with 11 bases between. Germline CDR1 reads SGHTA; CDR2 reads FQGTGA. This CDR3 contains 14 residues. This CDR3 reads CASSHGGHTDTQYF. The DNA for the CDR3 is TGTGCCAGCAGCCACGGTGGGCACACAGATACGCAGTATTTT.

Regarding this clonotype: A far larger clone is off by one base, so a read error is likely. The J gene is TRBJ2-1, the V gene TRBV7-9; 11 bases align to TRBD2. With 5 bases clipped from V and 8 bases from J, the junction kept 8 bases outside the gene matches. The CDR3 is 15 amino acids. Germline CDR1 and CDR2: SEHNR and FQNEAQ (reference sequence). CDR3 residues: CASSPGLAEYDEQFF. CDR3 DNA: TGTGCCAGCAGCCCGGGACTAGCGGAGTACGATGAGCAGTTCTTC.

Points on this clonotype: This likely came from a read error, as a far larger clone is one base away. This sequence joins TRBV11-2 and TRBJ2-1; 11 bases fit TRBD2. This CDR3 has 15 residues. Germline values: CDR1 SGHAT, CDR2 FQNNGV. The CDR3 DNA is TGTGCCCGCAGCTTCTTGAAGCTAGCGGGAGGCTACGAGTTCTTC. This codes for CARSFLKLAGGYEFF.

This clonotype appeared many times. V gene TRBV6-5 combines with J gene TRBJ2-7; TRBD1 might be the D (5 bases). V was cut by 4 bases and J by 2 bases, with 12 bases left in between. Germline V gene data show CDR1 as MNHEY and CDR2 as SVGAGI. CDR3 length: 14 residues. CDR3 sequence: CASSSRVPTYEQYF. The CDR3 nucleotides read TGTGCCAGCAGTTCCAGGGTCCCAACCTACGAGCAGTACTTC.

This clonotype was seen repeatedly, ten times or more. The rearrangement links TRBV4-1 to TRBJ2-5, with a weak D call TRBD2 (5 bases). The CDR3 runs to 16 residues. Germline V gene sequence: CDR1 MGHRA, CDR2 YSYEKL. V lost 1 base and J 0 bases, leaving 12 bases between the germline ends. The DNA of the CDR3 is TGCGCCAGCAGCCAAGTAGGGAGAGAGTACCAAGAGACCCAGTACTTC. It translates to CASSQVGREYQETQYF.

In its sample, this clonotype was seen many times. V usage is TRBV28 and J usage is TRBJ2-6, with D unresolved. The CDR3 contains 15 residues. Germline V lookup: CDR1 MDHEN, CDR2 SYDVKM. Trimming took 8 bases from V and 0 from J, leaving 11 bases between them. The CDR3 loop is CASSDGSSGANVLTF. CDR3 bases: TGTGCCAGCTCGGACGGAAGCTCTGGGGCCAACGTCCTGACTTTC.

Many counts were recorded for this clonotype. The CDR3 bases are TGCAGTGCTAGAGAGCCGACCCTCTCCTACGAGCAGTACTTC. Its protein product is CSAREPTLSYEQYF. The V call is TRBV20-1, the J call TRBJ2-7; D is undetermined. This CDR3 has 14 amino acids. Trimming removed 0 bases from V and 0 bases from J, with 9 bases in between. The germline gives CDR1 DFQATT, CDR2 SNEGSKA (reference sequence).